The clone carrying this T cell receptor (beta chain) was seen ten or more times. Its antigen is undetermined. A single record per CDR3 protein comes from TCRdb applying MiXCR to the PCR reads. In the table there are about 39,000 distinct CDR3 sequences, around a sixth of which are singletons. When naive CD8 T cells were sorted, they were gated as CD8+CD4-CCR7+CD45RA+. This CDR3 has 14 amino acids. V was pared by 2 bases and J by 3 bases, with 7 bases between. CDR1 MNHEY and CDR2 SVGEGT come from the germline V gene. The data originate from a study of molecular identifiers for immune sequencing clone quantification. Study findings and constraints: The sizes of highly expanded clones could be underestimated when identical TCR molecules share a barcode. Over 97% of effector molecules, yet under 1% of naive-cell molecules, were held by clones above 20 RNA copies.

The V and J genes are TRBV6-2 or TRBV6-3 and TRBJ2-2; D is unresolved. The sequence derives from a human donor in good health. Some libraries in this study had Jurkat cell RNA spiked in. The sequencing sample was made of naive CD8+ T cells from blood, with Jurkat cell RNA spiked in. Subset noted: FACS-sorted CD8+CD4-CCR7+CD45RA+ naive T cells. In nucleotides, the CDR3 is TGTGCCAGCAGTTACCGTTGGGACACCGGGGAGCTGTTTTTT. Its translation is CASSYRWDTGELFF.